The entry below describes one T cell receptor beta chain. The CDR3 has 15 residues. The germline V and J ends were trimmed by 2 bases and 8 bases, with 18 bases remaining between them. Per germline, CDR1 DFQATT and CDR2 SNEGSKA (reference sequence). TCRdb processed the RT-PCR reads anew with MiXCR; each CDR3 protein has one entry. The table lists about 700,000 distinct CDR3 sequences, 12% to 15% of them singletons, with 3.6% in the top ten. The clonotype originates from a female donor in good health, serving as a healthy control. The chain uses TRBV20-1 and TRBJ1-4, with TRBD1 as a possible D gene (6 bases). The sequencing input was memory CD4+ T cells from blood. Here the CDR3 reads CSARKSAGVEEKLFF. As DNA, the CDR3 is TGCAGTGCTAGAAAGTCGGCAGGGGTTGAGGAAAAACTGTTTTTT.